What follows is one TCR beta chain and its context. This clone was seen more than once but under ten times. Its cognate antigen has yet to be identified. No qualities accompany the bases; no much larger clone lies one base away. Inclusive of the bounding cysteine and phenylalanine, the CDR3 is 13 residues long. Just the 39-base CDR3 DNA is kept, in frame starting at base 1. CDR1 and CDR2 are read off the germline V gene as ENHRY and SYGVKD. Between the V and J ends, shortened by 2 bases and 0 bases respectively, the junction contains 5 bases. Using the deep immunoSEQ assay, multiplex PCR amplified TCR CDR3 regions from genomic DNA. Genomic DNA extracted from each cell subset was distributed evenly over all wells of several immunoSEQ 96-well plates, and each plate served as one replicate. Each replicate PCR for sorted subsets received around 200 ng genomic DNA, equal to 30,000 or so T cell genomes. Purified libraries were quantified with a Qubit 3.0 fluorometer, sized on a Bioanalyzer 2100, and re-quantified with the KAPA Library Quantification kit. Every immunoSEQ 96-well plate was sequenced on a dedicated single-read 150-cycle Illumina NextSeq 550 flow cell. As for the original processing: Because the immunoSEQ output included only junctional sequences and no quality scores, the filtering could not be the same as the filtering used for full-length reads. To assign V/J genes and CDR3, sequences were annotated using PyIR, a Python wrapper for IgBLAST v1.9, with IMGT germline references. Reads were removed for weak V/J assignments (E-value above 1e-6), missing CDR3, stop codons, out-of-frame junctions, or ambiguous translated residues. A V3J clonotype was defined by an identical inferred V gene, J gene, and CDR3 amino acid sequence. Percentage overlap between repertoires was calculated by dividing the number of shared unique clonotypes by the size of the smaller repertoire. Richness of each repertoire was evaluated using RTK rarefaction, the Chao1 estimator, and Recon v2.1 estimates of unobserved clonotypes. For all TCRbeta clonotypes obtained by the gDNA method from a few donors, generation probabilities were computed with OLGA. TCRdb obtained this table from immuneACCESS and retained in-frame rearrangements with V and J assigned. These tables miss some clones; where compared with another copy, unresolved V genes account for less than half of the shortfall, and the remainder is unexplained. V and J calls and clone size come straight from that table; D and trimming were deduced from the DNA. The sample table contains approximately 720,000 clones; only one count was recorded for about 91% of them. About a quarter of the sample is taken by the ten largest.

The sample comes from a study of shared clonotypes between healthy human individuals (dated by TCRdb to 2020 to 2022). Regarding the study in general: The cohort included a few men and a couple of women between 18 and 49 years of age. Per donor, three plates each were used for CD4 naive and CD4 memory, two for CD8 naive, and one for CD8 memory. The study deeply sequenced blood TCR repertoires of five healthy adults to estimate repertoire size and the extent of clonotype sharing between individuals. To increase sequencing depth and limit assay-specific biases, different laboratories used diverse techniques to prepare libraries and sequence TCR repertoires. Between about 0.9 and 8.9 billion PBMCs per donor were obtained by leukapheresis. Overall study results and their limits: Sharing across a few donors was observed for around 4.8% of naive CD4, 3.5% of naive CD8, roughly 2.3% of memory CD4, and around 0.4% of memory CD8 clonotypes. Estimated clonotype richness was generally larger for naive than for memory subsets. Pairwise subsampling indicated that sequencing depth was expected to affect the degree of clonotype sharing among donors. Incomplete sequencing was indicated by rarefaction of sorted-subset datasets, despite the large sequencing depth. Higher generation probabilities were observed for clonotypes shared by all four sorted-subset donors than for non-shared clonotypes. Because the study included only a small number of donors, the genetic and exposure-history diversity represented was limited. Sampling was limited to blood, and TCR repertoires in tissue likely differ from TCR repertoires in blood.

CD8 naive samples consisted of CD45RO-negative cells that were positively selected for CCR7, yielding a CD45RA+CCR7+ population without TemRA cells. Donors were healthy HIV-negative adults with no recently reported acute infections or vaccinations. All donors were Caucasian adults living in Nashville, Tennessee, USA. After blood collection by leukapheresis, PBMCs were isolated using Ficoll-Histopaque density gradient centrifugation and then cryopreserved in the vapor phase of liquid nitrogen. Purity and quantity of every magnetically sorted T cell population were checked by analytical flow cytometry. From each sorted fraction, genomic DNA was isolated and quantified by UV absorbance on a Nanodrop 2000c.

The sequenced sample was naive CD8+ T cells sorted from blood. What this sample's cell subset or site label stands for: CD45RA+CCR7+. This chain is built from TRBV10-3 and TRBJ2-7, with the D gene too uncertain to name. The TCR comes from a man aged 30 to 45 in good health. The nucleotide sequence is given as TGTGCCATCAGTGAGCTCGGCTCCTACGAGCAGTACTTC. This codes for CAISELGSYEQYF.